Listed here is a single T cell receptor (beta chain). In the source study's methods: It was from reference gene primer amplification that nucleated cell counts were estimated. The protocol was immunoSEQ multiplex PCR, while the TCRdb copy is restricted to in-frame clones and leaves out a portion. V, J and clone size are those of that table, while D and trimming were read from the DNA. This sample has 40,000 to 45,000 clones; approximately 91% occur once, and the top ten carry more than 5.5%. V was pared by 4 bases and J by 7 bases, with 15 bases between. CDR3 length: 15 residues. Germline-derived CDR1 and CDR2 are SGHNT and YYREEE (reference sequence). The sample originates from a study of blood T cell repertoires in COVID-19. Looking at the study overall: The study drew acute and convalescent COVID-19 samples from the United States, Italy and Spain. PBMCs, B-cell-depleted T cells, or T cells were the source of the cDNA or gDNA that made up the material.

The source material was peripheral blood. The chain carries TRBV5-4 and TRBJ1-6; D is undetermined. The receptor comes from a human donor in a cohort sampled during active COVID-19. The CDR3: CASSPLPRQNSPLHF. CDR3 coding DNA: TGTGCCAGCAGCCCCCTCCCCCGACAAAATTCACCCCTCCACTTT.